These 20 T cell receptor beta chains came from one sample sequenced in a study of T-cell reconstitution after alpha-beta-depleted transplantation in children. Preparing the TCRbeta library involved the use of unique molecular identifiers. MiXCR, run by TCRdb on the PCR reads, gives a single entry per CDR3 protein. Here the sample spans approximately 240,000 distinct CDR3 sequences, approximately 9.8% being singletons. The sample consisted of PBMCs from the stem cell graft donor, taken from the stem cell graft. The receptors were sampled from a human donor who donated a stem cell graft to a child with SCID.

The gene calls are TRBV12-3 or TRBV12-4 and TRBJ1-1, with D possibly TRBD1 on 5 matching bases. V was trimmed by 7 bases and J by 6 bases, leaving 12 bases between them. The CDR3 loop spans 12 amino acids. The DNA for the CDR3 is TGTGCCAGCACACGGTGGGGGGCTGAAGCTTTCTTT. Translation gives CASTRWGAEAFF.

This clonotype was seen many times. V is TRBV10-3 and J is TRBJ2-1; 11 positions match TRBD2. Per germline, CDR1 ENHRY and CDR2 SYGVKD. Unmatched junction bases numbered 25, after V lost 6 bases and J lost 6 bases. CDR3 size: 21 residues. CDR3 in DNA: TGTGCCATCAGCGGAAGGGCGCGGCGGACTATGGCTAGCGGGGGGTTCAATGAGCAGTTCTTC. Encoded protein: CAISGRARRTMASGGFNEQFF.

This clonotype was seen repeatedly, ten times or more. The V gene is TRBV5-1, the J gene TRBJ2-6; 9 bases are shared with TRBD1. This CDR3 has 19 amino acids. Germline loops: CDR1 SGHRS, CDR2 YFSETQ. V was pared by 4 bases and J by 0 bases, with 11 bases of the junction left unmatched. CDR3 in DNA: TGCGCCAGCAGCCCAAGTTGGGGGACAGGGTTCTCTGGGGCCAACGTCCTGACTTTC. This codes for CASSPSWGTGFSGANVLTF. Supplemented by reference TRBV5-1 and TRBJ2-6, the full variable domain reads KAGVTQTPRYLIKTRGQQVTLSCSPISGHRSVSWYQQTPGQGLQFLFEYFSETQRNKGNFPGRFSGRQFSNSRSEMNVSTLELGDSALYLCASSPSWGTGFSGANVLTFGAGSRLTVL.

This clonotype was observed at least ten times. V and J are TRBV20-1 and TRBJ2-1; 11 nucleotides line up with TRBD2. Trimming cost V 6 bases and J 4 bases; bases outside gene matches: 8. Germline V gene data show CDR1 as DFQATT and CDR2 as SNEGSKA (reference sequence). CDR3 length: 15 residues. Here the CDR3 reads CSATGTSGLYNEQFF. CDR3 nucleotides: TGCAGTGCAACCGGGACTAGCGGATTATACAATGAGCAGTTCTTC.

The sample holds many counts of this clonotype. The gene calls are TRBV7-2 and TRBJ2-6; tentative D call: TRBD1 (6 bases). V was cut by 3 bases and J by 2 bases, with 11 bases left in between. Germline CDR1 SGHTA, CDR2 FQGNSA. This CDR3 contains 16 residues. This CDR3 is CASSFGNRAGANVLTF. The DNA for the CDR3 is TGTGCCAGCAGCTTCGGTAACAGGGCTGGGGCCAACGTCCTGACTTTC.

This clonotype was seen at least ten times. For the CDR3, the DNA is TGCAGCGTTGAAAATCCCTCGGTACAGGGCTTTGGTGAAAAACTGTTTTTT. It yields the protein CSVENPSVQGFGEKLFF. J is TRBJ1-4 and V is TRBV29-1, with a weak D call TRBD1 (6 bases). Germline assignment: CDR1 SQVTM and CDR2 ANQGSEA. V was shortened by 2 bases and J by 7 bases, with 23 bases between the two germline ends. This CDR3 contains 17 residues.

This clonotype was counted at least ten times. The chain uses TRBV12-3 or TRBV12-4 and TRBJ2-3; TRBD2 is a possible D gene (6 bases). The CDR3 has 13 residues. With 3 bases removed from V and 4 bases from J, the gap between germline ends came to 8 bases. The CDR3 sequence is CASSLGTSDTQYF. The CDR3 region has the DNA TGTGCCAGCAGTTTGGGGACTTCAGATACGCAGTATTTT.

Many counts were recorded for this clonotype. The genes are TRBV28 and TRBJ2-2; possibly TRBD2 for D (6 bases). V was trimmed by 5 bases and J by 5 bases, leaving 24 bases between them. This CDR3 region has 18 residues. Germline CDR1 and CDR2: MDHEN and SYDVKM. CDR3 sequence: CASSTNSGTSWVTGELFF. DNA of the CDR3: TGTGCCAGCAGTACCAACTCCGGGACTTCATGGGTAACCGGGGAGCTGTTTTTT.

This clonotype has at least ten counts. The CDR3 DNA reads as TGTGCCACCCTTCATGGACTCAGGGTGGATACGCAGTATTTT. As protein: CATLHGLRVDTQYF. The chain has TRBV15 and TRBJ2-3; D possibly matches TRBD1 or TRBD2 (5 bases each). The CDR3 loop spans 14 amino acids. Germline-derived CDR1 and CDR2 are LNHNV and YYDKDF (reference sequence). Trimming cost V 8 bases and J 6 bases, with 18 bases left between them.

In this sample, this clonotype turned up many times. The gene calls are TRBV11-2 and TRBJ2-7, with 11 bases identical to TRBD1. Germline V gene data show CDR1 as SGHAT and CDR2 as FQNNGV. The CDR3 has 13 residues. Trimming at V came to 7 bases and at J to 4 bases, leaving 3 bases not matched to a gene. Here the CDR3 DNA reads TGTGCCAGCACCGGGACAGGGGGTTACGAGCAGTACTTC. It is translated as CASTGTGGYEQYF.

This clonotype was detected ten times or more. The V gene is TRBV5-5, the J gene TRBJ2-7, with 7 bases lining up with TRBD1. Germline CDR1 SGHKS, CDR2 YYEKEE (reference sequence). J gave up 3 bases and V 2 bases, and 14 bases lay outside the gene matches. The CDR3 loop spans 17 amino acids. CDR3 sequence reads: CASSFKSGQDIFYEQYF. The CDR3 DNA follows: TGTGCCAGCAGCTTCAAATCAGGACAGGACATCTTCTACGAGCAGTACTTC.

This clonotype appeared a few times. This chain links TRBV11-2 with TRBJ2-7; TRBD1 might be the D (5 bases). The CDR3 is 18 residues long. Germline CDR1 is SGHAT and CDR2 is FQNNGV. The V gene lost 2 bases and the J gene lost 0 bases, with 20 bases spanning the gap. For the CDR3, the DNA is TGTGCCAGCAGCTTAATTCCAGGGCCCTTTTCAAACTCCTACGAGCAGTACTTC. This translates into CASSLIPGPFSNSYEQYF. Full variable domain (missing parts from reference TRBV11-2 and TRBJ2-7): EAGVAQSPRYKIIEKRQSVAFWCNPISGHATLYWYQQILGQGPKLLIQFQNNGVVDDSQLPKDRFSAERLKGVDSTLKIQPAKLEDSAVYLCASSLIPGPFSNSYEQYFGPGTRLTVT.

This chain joins TRBV4-1 and TRBJ1-1; the match to TRBD1 covers 10 bases. The CDR3 runs 16 residues. After removal of 1 base from V and 4 bases from J, the junction contained 6 bases not matched to a gene. CDR1 and CDR2 (germline): MGHRA, YSYEKL. CDR3: CASSQAFGQGGTEAFF. CDR3 DNA: TGCGCCAGCAGCCAAGCCTTCGGACAGGGGGGCACTGAAGCTTTCTTT.

The chain has TRBV6-5 and TRBJ1-4, with TRBD1 as a possible D gene (6 bases). Germline lookup yields CDR1 MNHEY and CDR2 SVGAGI. Trimming removed 3 bases at V and 8 bases at J, with 16 bases between. This CDR3 comprises 15 residues. CDR3 in amino acids: CASSYTGQPREKLFF. The CDR3, as DNA: TGTGCCAGCAGTTATACCGGACAGCCGAGGGAAAAACTGTTTTTT.

In this sample, this clonotype turned up many times. This chain uses TRBV5-1 with TRBJ2-4; 8 bases align to TRBD1. The junction had 7 bases not matched to a gene; V was cut back by 4 bases and J by 7 bases. This CDR3 has 14 amino acids. Germline V CDR1 and CDR2: SGHRS, YFSETQ. Written as DNA, the CDR3 is TGCGCCAGCAGCCCAGGGGGCCCCGGGAACATTCAGTACTTC. Amino acids: CASSPGGPGNIQYF.

This clonotype was seen ten or more times. In DNA form, the CDR3 reads TGCAGTGCAGACCGCCGTGCTCTGAACACTGAAGCTTTCTTT. This translates into CSADRRALNTEAFF. This chain links TRBV20-1 with TRBJ1-1, with D unclear. With 6 bases removed from V and 0 bases from J, the gap between germline ends came to 14 bases. Germline loops: CDR1 DFQATT, CDR2 SNEGSKA (reference sequence). CDR3 length: 14 amino acids.

This clonotype was recorded many times. CDR3 region: CASSPDGYEQYF. The CDR3 coding sequence is TGCGCCAGCAGCCCCGACGGATACGAGCAGTACTTC. V gene TRBV5-1 combines with J gene TRBJ2-7, with D uncertain. Germline V lookup: CDR1 SGHRS, CDR2 YFSETQ. CDR3 length equals 12 residues. With 4 bases removed from V and 4 bases from J, the gap between germline ends came to 9 bases.

In its sample, this clonotype was seen many times. The rearrangement joins TRBV12-3 or TRBV12-4 to TRBJ1-5, with D hard to call. Trimming shortened V by 1 base and J by 3 bases, and 7 bases separated the two germline ends. The CDR3 is 14 amino acids. CDR3 residues: CASSLETDNQPQHF. The CDR3 DNA sequence: TGTGCCAGCAGTTTAGAGACCGACAATCAGCCCCAGCATTTT.

This clonotype was counted ten times or more. This chain links TRBV20-1 with TRBJ2-2, with a tentative D call TRBD2 (6 bases). Germline V gene lookup returns CDR1 DFQATT and CDR2 SNEGSKA (reference sequence). V dropped 8 bases and J dropped 7 bases, with 20 bases sitting between them. The CDR3 runs 14 residues. The CDR3 sequence: CSPMGGREIGELFF. CDR3 DNA sequence: TGCAGTCCCATGGGGGGAAGGGAGATCGGGGAGCTGTTTTTT.

This clonotype was observed many times. The genes are TRBV5-6 and TRBJ1-5; 9 bases agree with TRBD1. The germline CDR1 and CDR2 sequences are SGHDT and YYEEEE. J was trimmed by 4 bases and V by 7 bases; bases with no gene match: 9. CDR3 size: 15 residues. The CDR3 loop reads CASRLQGAKNQPQHF. As DNA, the CDR3 is TGTGCCAGCCGCCTACAGGGGGCTAAAAATCAGCCCCAGCATTTT. Full variable domain (missing parts from reference TRBV5-6 and TRBJ1-5): DAGVTQSPTHLIKTRGQQVTLRCSPKSGHDTVSWYQQALGQGPQFIFQYYEEEERQRGNFPDRFSGHQFPNYSSELNVNALLLGDSALYLCASRLQGAKNQPQHFGDGTRLSIL.